The rows below give T cell receptor beta chains drawn from one sample of a study of shared clonotypes between healthy human individuals. Libraries were prepared by immunoSEQ multiplex PCR; TCRdb keeps only in-frame clonotypes and omits some of them. The sample yields about 2,200,000 clones, approximately 94% seen once. Sequencing was done on a sample of naive CD8+ T cells from PBMCs. The receptors here all came from a man aged 18 to 30 in good health. Some clones in this sample may be carry-over from other donors' samples. Each CDR3 is given with its conserved first and last residue. A D gene is named only where the DNA matches it firmly. Size is stated for part of the rows, as once, few or many counts, or as a class when the clone is expanded.

TRBJ2-7 TRBV30 NA 14 NA TGTGCCTGGAGGATAACTCGGACACCTTACGAGCAGTACTTC CAWRITRTPYEQYF
TRBJ2-1 TRBV9 NA 17 NA TGTGCCAGCAGCGTAGCCAGGGTCACGGGAGCCTACAATGAGCAGTTCTTC CASSVARVTGAYNEQFF
TRBJ2-7 TRBV9 TRBD1 16 NA TGTGCCAGCAGCGGATATGGGACAGAAAGCTCCTACGAGCAGTACTTC CASSGYGTESSYEQYF
TRBJ1-1 TRBV13 NA 12 NA TGTGCCAGCAGCGGCCGCGACAGAAGTGCTTTCTTT CASSGRDRSAFF
TRBJ1-4 TRBV28 NA 14 NA TGTGCCAGCAGTTTAATTAAGGTTCATGAAAAACTGTTTTTT CASSLIKVHEKLFF
TRBJ2-2 TRBV2 TRBD2 16 NA TGTGCCAGCAGTGTGGATAGCGGGAGTCGAACCGGGGAGCTGTTTTTT CASSVDSGSRTGELFF
TRBJ2-7 TRBV5-4 TRBD2 17 NA TGTGCCAGCAGCTTCGGCGTGGGGCTAGCGGGTGCCTACGAGCAGTACTTC CASSFGVGLAGAYEQYF
TRBJ2-1 TRBV7-9 NA 18 once TGTGCCAGCAGCTTCCCCTTCCGGGCCCCCATCCTTGACAATGAGCAGTTCTTC CASSFPFRAPILDNEQFF
TRBJ2-2 TRBV13 NA 17 once TGTGCCAGCAGCAATACCCTGGGGGGTGGCGACACCGGGGAGCTGTTTTTT CASSNTLGGGDTGELFF
TRBJ1-5 TRBV9 TRBD1 15 few TGTGCCAGCAGCCCACGGACAGGGCTCAATCAGCCCCAGCATTTT CASSPRTGLNQPQHF
TRBJ1-2 TRBV28 TRBD1 14 NA TGTGCCAGCAGTTTAGCCGGGACAGGGAATGGCTACACCTTC CASSLAGTGNGYTF
TRBJ1-3 TRBV28 NA 14 NA TGTGCCAGCACCCTGGACGGCCTTGGAAACACCATATATTTT CASTLDGLGNTIYF
TRBJ1-1 TRBV7-8 NA 16 NA TGTGCCAGCAGCTTAGCCCGGGACACCTTGAACACTGAAGCTTTCTTT CASSLARDTLNTEAFF
TRBJ2-1 TRBV27 TRBD2 16 NA TGTGCCAGCAGGGACGGGGCGGGAGGAGTGTCCAATGAGCAGTTCTTC CASRDGAGGVSNEQFF
TRBJ2-1 TRBV9 NA 15 NA TGTGCCAGCAGCGTCGGGTTAGCGGAGTACAATGAGCAGTTCTTC CASSVGLAEYNEQFF
TRBJ2-7 TRBV30 NA 15 NA TGTGCCTGGATTTTTCCGGGCAGATCCCCCTACGAGCAGTACTTC CAWIFPGRSPYEQYF
TRBJ1-1 TRBV9 TRBD1 14 NA TGTGCCAGCAGCGGACAGGGGATCAACACTGAAGCTTTCTTT CASSGQGINTEAFF
TRBJ2-7 TRBV6-1 NA 14 NA TGTGCCAGCAGGAGGGCAGCGCTGCCTCTCGAGCAGTACTTC CASRRAALPLEQYF